Below are 20 T cell receptor beta chains sequenced from a single sample in a study of identical twins. TCRdb reprocessed the 5' RACE reads via MiXCR and lists one record per CDR3 protein. The sample holds a few hundred thousand distinct CDR3 sequences; roughly 9.5% are singletons and the top ten take approximately 3%. This sample was shared with a second study, whose subject was yellow fever vaccine responses in identical twins.

The specimen sequenced was PBMCs. These receptor sequences come from a woman younger than 30 in good health.

This clonotype was observed a few times. This chain connects TRBV30 to TRBJ2-3; 13 positions agree with TRBD2. The ends lost 5 bases at V and 5 bases at J; junction bases unmatched: 4. Germline assignment: CDR1 GTSNPN and CDR2 SVGIG (reference sequence). The CDR3 has 14 residues. The CDR3 nucleotides read TGTGCCTGGGACAGGACTAGCGGGGGAGATACGCAGTATTTT. It codes for CAWDRTSGGDTQYF.

The rearrangement uses TRBV29-1 and TRBJ1-2; tentative D call: TRBD1 (5 bases). In germline, CDR1 is SQVTM, CDR2 ANQGSEA. CDR3 length equals 14 residues. V gave up 3 bases and J gave up 4 bases, with 15 bases separating them. The CDR3 coding sequence is TGCAGCGTTGAGGGGCAGGGAGGAGGCTATGGCTACACCTTC. Residues: CSVEGQGGGYGYTF.

This clonotype was observed a few times. The CDR3 is CATSMQGASNQPQHF. The CDR3 DNA is TGTGCCACCAGCATGCAGGGGGCCAGCAATCAGCCCCAGCATTTT. V usage is TRBV15 and J usage is TRBJ1-5, with 8 bases lining up with TRBD1. The CDR3 length is 15 residues. After removal of 4 bases from V and 1 base from J, the junction contained 3 bases not matched to a gene. Looked up from germline, CDR1 is LNHNV and CDR2 is YYDKDF (reference sequence).

This clonotype was seen a few times. The rearrangement uses TRBV12-3 or TRBV12-4 and TRBJ1-1; D may be TRBD1 (5 bases). The CDR3 covers 15 residues. Trimming shortened V by 5 bases and J by 5 bases, and 18 bases separated the two germline ends. CDR3: CASSPAGRGTTEAFF. As DNA, the CDR3 is TGTGCCAGCAGTCCCGCGGGGCGGGGGACTACTGAAGCTTTCTTT.

At least ten counts were recorded for this clonotype. This chain connects TRBV12-3 or TRBV12-4 to TRBJ2-4, with TRBD2 identical over 9 bases. The CDR3 length is 14 residues. Trimming at V came to 6 bases and at J to 8 bases, leaving 8 bases not matched to a gene. The CDR3 nucleotides are TGTGCCAGCAGACGGAGCGGGAGGAGGGACATTCAGTACTTC. This sequence encodes CASRRSGRRDIQYF.

V gene TRBV23-1 combines with J gene TRBJ1-5; perhaps TRBD1 as D (5 bases). TRBV23-1 is reported as an ORF; its role is uncertain. Trimming shortened V by 5 bases and J by 6 bases, and 8 bases separated the two germline ends. CDR3 length: 12 amino acids. The CDR3 region is CASSEGSQPQHF. The CDR3 DNA reads TGCGCCAGCAGTGAGGGGAGTCAGCCCCAGCATTTT.

Concerning this clonotype itself: Germline is not matched at one junction end, which may reflect a read error. The V call is TRBV5-5, the J call TRBJ2-7; D remains unclear. Germline CDR1 is SGHKS and CDR2 is YYEKEE (reference sequence). The CDR3 is 12 amino acids. CDR3 loop: CASSLATPEEYF. CDR3 in DNA: TGTGCCAGCAGTCTGGCCACACCCGAGGAGTACTTC.

This clonotype was recorded at least ten times. This chain joins TRBV5-1 and TRBJ2-3, with 7 bases lining up with TRBD1. Germline values: CDR1 SGHRS, CDR2 YFSETQ. J was trimmed by 6 bases and V by 5 bases; bases with no gene match: 12. The length of the CDR3 is 15 residues. The CDR3: CASRKRDRDVDTQYF. CDR3 nucleotides: TGCGCCAGCAGGAAACGAGACAGGGATGTGGATACGCAGTATTTT.

This clonotype was detected ten times or more. The V and J genes are TRBV5-1 and TRBJ2-5; 11 positions agree with TRBD1. Germline CDR1 is SGHRS and CDR2 is YFSETQ. The junction had 4 bases not matched to a gene; V was cut back by 4 bases and J by 5 bases. This CDR3 comprises 14 residues. CDR3: CASSPDRGRETQYF. The DNA for the CDR3 is TGCGCCAGCAGCCCGGACAGGGGGCGGGAGACCCAGTACTTC.

There are a few counts of this clonotype. V is TRBV15 and J is TRBJ2-5, with TRBD2 matching 10 bases. CDR1 is LNHNV, CDR2 YYDKDF, per germline (reference sequence). J was trimmed by 5 bases and V by 1 base; bases with no gene match: 10. CDR3 length equals 17 residues. Here the CDR3 reads CATSRVPAGGRGETQYF. The DNA for the CDR3 is TGTGCCACCAGCAGAGTGCCAGCGGGAGGGCGAGGGGAGACCCAGTACTTC.

This clonotype showed up just a few times. This chain uses TRBV12-3 or TRBV12-4 with TRBJ2-7, with TRBD2 matching over 7 bases. Trimming cost V 2 bases and J 5 bases; bases outside gene matches: 6. The CDR3 is made up of 14 amino acids. CDR3: CASSLSGESNEQYF. The CDR3 coding sequence is TGTGCCAGCAGTTTAAGCGGGGAAAGCAACGAGCAGTACTTC.

This clonotype has at least ten counts. The CDR3 DNA is TGTGCCAGCAGTCCCGATCCAGCGAGCACCGGGGAGCTGTTTTTT. Encoded protein: CASSPDPASTGELFF. The chain employs TRBV7-3 and TRBJ2-2, with D unclear. Germline CDR1 is SGHTA and CDR2 is FQGTGA. Trimming left V 6 bases short and J 4 bases short, with 15 bases between. The CDR3 sequence is 15 residues long. Complete variable domain (other parts from reference TRBV7-3 and TRBJ2-2): GAGVSQTPSNKVTEKGKYVELRCDPISGHTALYWYRQSLGQGPEFLIYFQGTGAADDSGLPNDRFFAVRPEGSVSTLKIQRTERGDSAVYLCASSPDPASTGELFFGEGSRLTVL.

This clonotype was observed at least ten times. The V gene is TRBV5-1, the J gene TRBJ2-7, with 9 bases lining up with TRBD1. With 0 bases clipped from V and 2 bases from J, the junction kept 3 bases outside the gene matches. Germline V gene sequence: CDR1 SGHRS, CDR2 YFSETQ. The CDR3 totals 15 residues. DNA for the CDR3: TGCGCCAGCAGCTTGGTATGGGACAGGGCCTACGAGCAGTACTTC. Amino acids: CASSLVWDRAYEQYF.

The table lists this clonotype with a few counts. V and J are TRBV2 and TRBJ2-1, with D tentatively TRBD2 (5 bases). The CDR3 runs 15 residues. Germline V gene sequence: CDR1 SNHLY, CDR2 FYNNEI. With 2 bases removed from V and 4 bases from J, the gap between germline ends came to 12 bases. In DNA, the CDR3 is TGTGCCAGCAGTGAATCTAGCCTTAGTTACAATGAGCAGTTCTTC. This gives the protein CASSESSLSYNEQFF.

To note about this clonotype: Being one base from a much bigger clone, this may be a read error. The rearrangement uses TRBV28 and TRBJ2-4, with D unresolved. Per germline, CDR1 MDHEN and CDR2 SYDVKM. Deletions cut 6 bases from V and 7 bases from J, with 13 bases between. The CDR3 covers 13 residues. CDR3 in DNA: TGTGCCAGCAGCCGAGGACCGAGGAACATTCAGTACTTC. Translated: CASSRGPRNIQYF.

The chain employs TRBV11-2 and TRBJ2-1; 12 nucleotides align to TRBD2. With V trimmed by 1 base and J by 9 bases, 7 bases remained unmatched. This CDR3 comprises 16 residues. Germline lookup yields CDR1 SGHAT and CDR2 FQNNGV. The chain's CDR3 is CASSLGLAGVLGEQFF. CDR3 nucleotides: TGTGCCAGCAGCTTAGGACTAGCGGGAGTACTAGGTGAGCAGTTCTTC. The whole variable domain, remainder taken from reference TRBV11-2 and TRBJ2-1, is EAGVAQSPRYKIIEKRQSVAFWCNPISGHATLYWYQQILGQGPKLLIQFQNNGVVDDSQLPKDRFSAERLKGVDSTLKIQPAKLEDSAVYLCASSLGLAGVLGEQFFGPGTRLTVL.

This clonotype was observed many times. V is TRBV5-1 and J is TRBJ2-1; TRBD2 matches at 8 bases. Germline CDR1 reads SGHRS; CDR2 reads YFSETQ. V dropped 1 base and J dropped 2; count of bases not matched to a gene: 2. This CDR3 has 15 residues. The CDR3 spells CASSLTSGAYNEQFF. The CDR3, as DNA: TGCGCCAGCAGCTTGACTAGCGGTGCCTACAATGAGCAGTTCTTC.

The chain links TRBV24-1 to TRBJ2-1, with 13 bases aligning to TRBD2. CDR1 is KGHDR and CDR2 is SFDVKD in the germline V gene. With V trimmed by 6 bases and J by 10 bases, 8 bases remained unmatched. This CDR3 contains 15 residues. The DNA of the CDR3 is TGTGCCACCAGTTCCGGACTAGCGGGAGAATTAGAGCAGTTCTTC. The encoded protein is CATSSGLAGELEQFF.

This clonotype was seen at least ten times. The gene calls are TRBV24-1 and TRBJ1-1; D call uncertain. Trimming took 3 bases from V and 1 from J, leaving 11 bases between them. The CDR3 is 15 amino acids. Germline loops: CDR1 KGHDR, CDR2 SFDVKD. In nucleotides, the CDR3 is TGTGCCACCAGTGATAGCAGACGGAAGAACACTGAAGCTTTCTTT. Residues: CATSDSRRKNTEAFF.

The chain couples TRBV29-1 to TRBJ2-1; D possibly corresponds to TRBD1 (5 bases). V was clipped by 7 bases and J by 11 bases, with 12 bases between them. This CDR3 comprises 10 residues. Per the germline V gene, CDR1 is SQVTM and CDR2 is ANQGSEA. As DNA, the CDR3 is TGCAGCGCCTCTGAGGACAAGCAGTTCTTC. It is translated as CSASEDKQFF.